This TCR beta chain was captured in a study of T cell changes during pregnancy in multiple sclerosis. Clones were read by immunoSEQ multiplex PCR, and TCRdb kept only the in-frame ones, dropping some. The sample records tens of thousands of clones, 80% to 95% being singletons. The germline CDR1 and CDR2 sequences are LGHNA and YSLEER. The germline V and J ends were trimmed by 0 bases and 9 bases, with 21 bases remaining between them. The CDR3 contains 17 residues. Sequenced material: CD4+ T cells from peripheral blood mononuclear cells, taken in the second trimester of pregnancy. The sequence derives from a female donor in good health, enrolled as a control in a pregnancy study. The gene calls are TRBV4-3 and TRBJ2-1, with D tentatively TRBD2 (6 bases). The CDR3 DNA reads TGCGCCAGCAGCCAAGAGCTGAGGGGTCTCGCCGGGGGTGAGCAGTTCTTC. This translates into CASSQELRGLAGGEQFF.